This T cell receptor beta chain was found in a study of blood T cells in healthy people across ages. A second roughly 6 to 12 cycle PCR used barcoded and J-beta primers. One entry per CDR3 protein, called by TCRdb with MiXCR from the 5' RACE reads. The data hold 350,000 to 450,000 distinct CDR3 sequences, with over 45% observed a single time. The CDR3 extends over 14 amino acids. The germline V gene encodes CDR1 MGHRA and CDR2 YSYEKL. The V and J ends lost 6 bases and 1 base respectively, with 11 bases between them. The specimen sequenced was blood. The chain joins TRBV4-1 to TRBJ2-3; no clear D gene. This receptor was taken from a man aged 55 to 70 in good health. The CDR3 reads CASRIIGRTDTQYF. The CDR3 coding sequence is TGCGCCAGCAGGATTATTGGACGCACAGATACGCAGTATTTT.